This note documents a single T cell receptor beta chain sequence. Its antigen is not identified. The study pooled second doses at about 4 or about 12 weeks. The record originates from a study of T cell responses to AZD1222 COVID-19 vaccine. The CDR3 sequence is 14 residues long. Trimming took 5 bases from V and 6 from J; bases not matched to a gene: 6. Germline CDR1 is MNHNY and CDR2 is SVGAGI (reference sequence). Study-wide findings and caveats: As reported, nearly half of all spike-specific TCRs target variant regions that are unmutated. Seropositive status at baseline applied to only a handful of AZD1222 recipients. Vaccine-related CD4 TCRs covered spike, predominating at 160-218 and 743-854.

Using immunoSEQ multiplex PCR, the repertoire was profiled, and TCRdb retains in-frame clones only, with some absent. The table lists 130,000 to 150,000 clones, about 92% of them singletons. This receptor was taken from an adult who received the AZD1222 COVID-19 vaccine. The chain joins TRBV6-6 to TRBJ1-1, with 10 bases identical to TRBD1. The source material was peripheral blood, sampled 28 days after the second AZD1222 dose. The CDR3 sequence is CASSQRDRGSEAFF. The CDR3, as DNA: TGTGCCAGCAGTCAACGGGACAGGGGATCTGAAGCTTTCTTT.